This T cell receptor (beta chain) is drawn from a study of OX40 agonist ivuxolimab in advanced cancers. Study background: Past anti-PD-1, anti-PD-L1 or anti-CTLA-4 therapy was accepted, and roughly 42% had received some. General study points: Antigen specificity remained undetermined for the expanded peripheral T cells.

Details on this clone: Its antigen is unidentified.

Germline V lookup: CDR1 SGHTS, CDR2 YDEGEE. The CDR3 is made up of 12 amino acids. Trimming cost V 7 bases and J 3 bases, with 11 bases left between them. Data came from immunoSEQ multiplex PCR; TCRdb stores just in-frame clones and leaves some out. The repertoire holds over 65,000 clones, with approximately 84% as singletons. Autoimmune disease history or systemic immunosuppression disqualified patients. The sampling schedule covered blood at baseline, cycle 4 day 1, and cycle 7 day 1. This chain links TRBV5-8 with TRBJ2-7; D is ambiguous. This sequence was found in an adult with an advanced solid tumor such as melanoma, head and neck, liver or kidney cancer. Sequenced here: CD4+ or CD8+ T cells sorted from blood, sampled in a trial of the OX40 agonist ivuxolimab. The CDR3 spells CASPSVVYEQYF. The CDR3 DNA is TGTGCCAGCCCTTCGGTGGTCTACGAGCAGTACTTC.